These T cell receptor beta chains were read from a single sample in a study of cytomegalovirus exposure and HLA in healthy donors. Measured with immunoSEQ multiplex PCR; TCRdb has only the in-frame clones, and not every one. This table holds 100,000 or so clones, roughly 69% found once. The sample comprised PBMCs. The source is a man between 45 and 60 years old in good health and CMV-seropositive. Each CDR3 is given with its conserved first and last residue. A D gene is named only where the DNA matches it firmly. Clone size appears in some rows only: once, few, many, or a class for an expanded clone.

>18|TRBJ2-7|once|TRBV7-2|TRBD2
TGTGCCAGCAGCTTAGTCCCGGGACTAGCGGGTGTATCCTACGAGCAGTACTTC
CASSLVPGLAGVSYEQYF
>13|TRBJ1-1|.|TRBV18|.
TGTGCCAGCTCACCCGGACAGACGACTGAAGCTTTCTTT
CASSPGQTTEAFF
>16|TRBJ1-2|.|TRBV7-8|TRBD1
TGTGCCAGCAGCCCCCTGGACAGGGGGGCAGACTATGGCTACACCTTC
CASSPLDRGADYGYTF
>16|TRBJ1-1|.|TRBV5-1|TRBD1
TGCGCCAGCAGCTTCTCTCCGGGACAGGGGCGGACTGAAGCTTTCTTT
CASSFSPGQGRTEAFF
>13|TRBJ1-2|.|TRBV2|.
TGTGCCAGCAAGCGACAGGCTAGTTCTGGCTACACCTTC
CASKRQASSGYTF
>16|TRBJ2-1|few|TRBV12-5|TRBD2
TGTGCTAGTGGTTTGGGGACTAGCGGGTTCGGAAATGAGCAGTTCTTC
CASGLGTSGFGNEQFF
>14|TRBJ1-2|.|TRBV30|.
TGTGCCTGGAAAATCTTGGCCTTTAACTATGGCTACACCTTC
CAWKILAFNYGYTF
>14|TRBJ2-1|.|TRBV13|.
TGTGCCAGCACGAGGGGGAGCTCCTACAATGAGCAGTTCTTC
CASTRGSSYNEQFF
>14|TRBJ1-2|.|TRBV19|.
TGTGCCAGTACGGCATGGCAGGGGAACTATGGCTACACCTTC
CASTAWQGNYGYTF
>14|TRBJ2-7|once|TRBV27|.
TGTGCCAGCAGTTTGACCCGAGGCCCCTACGAGCAGTACTTC
CASSLTRGPYEQYF
>11|TRBJ1-2|.|TRBV9|.
TGTGCCAGCAGAACAGGGTTCGGCTACACCTTC
CASRTGFGYTF
>14|TRBJ1-1|few|TRBV2|.
TGTGCCAGCAGGTGGGGGGGCGAGAACACTGAAGCTTTCTTT
CASRWGGENTEAFF
>15|TRBJ2-2|.|TRBV19|.
TGTGCCAGTAAAGGCTCCGGAGAGACCACGGGGGAGCTGTTTTTT
CASKGSGETTGELFF
>17|TRBJ2-3|.|TRBV7-2|TRBD2
TGTGCCAGCAGATATCCGGGACTAGCGGAGGACCGAGATACGCAGTATTTT
CASRYPGLAEDRDTQYF
>19|TRBJ2-3|.|TRBV5-4|.
TGTGCCAGCAGCTTGGCCGGGACACGGCAATTACCCCTCACAGATACGCAGTATTTT
CASSLAGTRQLPLTDTQYF
>16|TRBJ2-3|.|TRBV5-1|.
TGCGCCAGCAGCTTGGGGTACTCTGCTAGCACAGATACGCAGTATTTT
CASSLGYSASTDTQYF
>17|TRBJ2-7|.|TRBV5-1|.
TGCGCCAGCAGCCTCGCGACGCAGGGCGTTCTCGACTACGAGCAGTACTTC
CASSLATQGVLDYEQYF
>16|TRBJ2-7|.|TRBV4-1|TRBD2
TGCGCCAGCAGCCACGGGACTAGCGGGTACTCCTACGAGCAGTACTTC
CASSHGTSGYSYEQYF
>13|TRBJ2-2|.|TRBV6-1|.
TGTGCCACCAAGAGTGGAGGGTCCGGGGAGCTGTTTTTT
CATKSGGSGELFF
>13|TRBJ1-2|.|TRBV18|.
TGTGCCAGCTCACCGCGGTCCAGCGATGGCTACACCTTC
CASSPRSSDGYTF
>16|TRBJ1-1|.|TRBV4-1|.
TGCGCCAGCAGAGCCCCGCAGGGGAGTTTGAACACTGAAGCTTTCTTT
CASRAPQGSLNTEAFF
>16|TRBJ2-5|.|TRBV9|.
TGTGCCAGCAGCGTAGTCCATCCCCGGGACAAAGAGACCCAGTACTTC
CASSVVHPRDKETQYF
>17|TRBJ2-7|.|TRBV19|TRBD1
TGTGCCAGTAGTACCCGTAAAGGGACAGGTGATTCCTACGAGCAGTACTTC
CASSTRKGTGDSYEQYF
>16|TRBJ2-5|.|TRBV5-6|TRBD1
TGTGCCAGCAGCTTGGAAGGGACAGGGGGCGGGGGGACCCAGTACTTC
CASSLEGTGGGGTQYF
>15|TRBJ2-6|.|TRBV5-1|.
TGCGCCAGCAGCTCCTCAGTCTCTGGGGCCAACGTCCTGACTTTC
CASSSSVSGANVLTF
>14|TRBJ1-3|once|TRBV19|.
TGTGCCAGTAGGGAATACGGGATTGGAAACACCATATATTTT
CASREYGIGNTIYF
>17|TRBJ2-2|few|TRBV7-3|TRBD2
TGTGCCAGCAGCTCCCCGGGGGCTAGCGGGAGTGTAGGGGAGCTGTTTTTT
CASSSPGASGSVGELFF
>13|TRBJ1-2|.|TRBV27|.
TGTGCCGGAAAAACTCAGGGATGGAGCGGCTACACCTTC
CAGKTQGWSGYTF
>14|TRBJ1-1|.|TRBV5-6|.
TGTGCCAGCAGCTTGGTCCGGTTCAACACTGAAGCTTTCTTT
CASSLVRFNTEAFF
>15|TRBJ2-7|.|TRBV13|TRBD1
TGTGCCAGCAGTTCTCCGGGACAGGGGTCCTACGAGCAGTACTTC
CASSSPGQGSYEQYF
>16|TRBJ1-4|.|TRBV19|.
TGTGCCAGTAGTAGAGGAGCCTCCAGGGAATACGAAAAACTGTTTTTT
CASSRGASREYEKLFF
>11|TRBJ1-1|.|TRBV6-4|.
TGTGCAGAACCCAGGTATACTGAAGCTTTCTTT
CAEPRYTEAFF
>14|TRBJ2-5|.|TRBV11-3|TRBD1
TGTGCCAGCAGCCCCGGGACAGGGAGGGAGACCCAGTACTTC
CASSPGTGRETQYF
>16|TRBJ2-5|.|TRBV5-1|TRBD2
TGCGCCAGCAGCCTTGGACTAGCGGGTGAACAAGAGACCCAGTACTTC
CASSLGLAGEQETQYF
>15|TRBJ1-4|.|TRBV27|TRBD1
TGTGCCAGCAGTTTAAGGGACAGGGGGCCTGAAAAACTGTTTTTT
CASSLRDRGPEKLFF
>19|TRBJ2-1|.|TRBV7-3|TRBD2
TGTGCCAGCAGCTTAACGTCACTAGCGGGAGGGGACTCCTACAATGAGCAGTTCTTC
CASSLTSLAGGDSYNEQFF
>13|TRBJ2-1|.|TRBV9|TRBD2
TGTGCCAGCAGCGTTTCTCGGGGGGGACTAGCGTTCTTC
CASSVSRGGLAFF
>15|TRBJ1-1|once|TRBV6-1|.
TGTGCCTCCCCCGGGGAGTATTTCTTGAACACTGAAGCTTTCTTT
CASPGEYFLNTEAFF
>15|TRBJ1-4|.|TRBV28|.
TGTGCCAGCAGTCGAGGGGGAGCAACTAATGAAAAACTGTTTTTT
CASSRGGATNEKLFF
>16|TRBJ2-7|.|TRBV4-1|TRBD2
TGCGCCAGCAGCCAACTACTAGCGGCGAGCTCCTACGAGCAGTACTTC
CASSQLLAASSYEQYF
>15|TRBJ1-4|once|TRBV5-1|TRBD1
TGCGCCAGCAGATTCCGGGCAGGGGGTAATGAAAAACTGTTTTTT
CASRFRAGGNEKLFF
>11|TRBJ2-5|few|TRBV6-5|.
TGTGCCAGCAGAGACGGAGGGACCCAGTACTTC
CASRDGGTQYF
>16|TRBJ2-5|.|TRBV5-6|TRBD2
TGTGCCAGCAGCTTGGTCGGACTAGCGGGGGAAGAGACCCAGTACTTC
CASSLVGLAGEETQYF
>14|TRBJ2-3|.|TRBV19|TRBD1
TGTGCCAGCCAGAGGACAGGAGACACAGATACGCAGTATTTT
CASQRTGDTDTQYF
>15|TRBJ2-7|.|TRBV14|TRBD1
TGTGCCAGCAGCCGTTCCGGGACAGGGTCTAAGGAGCAGTACTTC
CASSRSGTGSKEQYF
>16|TRBJ1-4|few|TRBV9|.
TGTGCCAGCAGCCCTTCGAGGGGACTTGGAGGGGAAAAACTGTTTTTT
CASSPSRGLGGEKLFF
>15|TRBJ1-2|.|TRBV9|TRBD1
TGTGCCAGCAGCGGCCGGGACAGGGGTGGGTATGGCTACACCTTC
CASSGRDRGGYGYTF
>13|TRBJ1-2|.|TRBV2|TRBD1
TGTGCCACCAGAGGTTCAGGGGGAGGTGGCTACACCTTC
CATRGSGGGGYTF
>18|TRBJ1-6|.|TRBV4-2|.
TGTGCCAGCAGCCAACGACCACAGCGGGACACCTATAATTCACCCCTCCACTTT
CASSQRPQRDTYNSPLHF
>14|TRBJ1-2|.|TRBV27|.
TGTGCCAGCAGTTTAAGATGGGGGGAAAGTGGCTACACCTTC
CASSLRWGESGYTF
>18|TRBJ1-5|few|TRBV5-1|TRBD1
TGCGCCAGCAGCTCCCGCCCCACAGGGGGAGATAGCAATCAGCCCCAGCATTTT
CASSSRPTGGDSNQPQHF
>16|TRBJ1-4|.|TRBV4-2|.
TGTGCCAGCAGCCAAGATCCCCACGCAGCTAATGAAAAACTGTTTTTT
CASSQDPHAANEKLFF
>13|TRBJ2-7|.|TRBV7-8|TRBD2
TGTGCCAGCAGCGGGTGGGGGGGTTTTGAGCAGTACTTC
CASSGWGGFEQYF